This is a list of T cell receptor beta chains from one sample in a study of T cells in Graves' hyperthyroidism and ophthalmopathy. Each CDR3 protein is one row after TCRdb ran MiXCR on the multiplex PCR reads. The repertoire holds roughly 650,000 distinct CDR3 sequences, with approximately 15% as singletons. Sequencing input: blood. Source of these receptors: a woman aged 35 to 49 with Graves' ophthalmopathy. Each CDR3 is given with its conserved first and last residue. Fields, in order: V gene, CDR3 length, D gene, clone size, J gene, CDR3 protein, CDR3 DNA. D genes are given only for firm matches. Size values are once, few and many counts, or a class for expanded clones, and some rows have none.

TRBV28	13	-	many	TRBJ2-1	CASRPRAYNEQFF	TGTGCCAGCAGGCCCCGGGCCTACAATGAGCAGTTCTTC
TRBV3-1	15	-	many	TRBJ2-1	CASSQDLSSYNEQFF	TGTGCCAGCAGCCAAGATCTTAGCTCCTACAATGAGCAGTTCTTC
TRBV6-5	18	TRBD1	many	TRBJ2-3	CASSYHPTGGRFTDTQYF	TGTGCCAGCAGTTACCATCCCACAGGGGGCCGGTTCACAGATACGCAGTATTTT
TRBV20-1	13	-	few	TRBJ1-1	CSASAPQNTEAFF	TGCAGTGCAAGTGCTCCCCAGAACACTGAAGCTTTCTTT
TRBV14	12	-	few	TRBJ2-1	CASRPLEDEQFF	TGTGCCAGCAGACCGTTAGAGGATGAGCAGTTCTTC
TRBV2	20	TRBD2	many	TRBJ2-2	CASSDPGLAGAPGDTGELFF	TGTGCCAGCAGTGATCCGGGACTAGCGGGGGCGCCTGGAGACACCGGGGAGCTGTTTTTT
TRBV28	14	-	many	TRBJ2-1	CASTGGAPYNEQFF	TGTGCCTCCACAGGGGGGGCACCCTACAATGAGCAGTTCTTC
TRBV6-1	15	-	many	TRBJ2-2	CASSAVQGDTGELFF	TGTGCCAGCAGTGCTGTACAGGGCGACACCGGGGAGCTGTTTTTT
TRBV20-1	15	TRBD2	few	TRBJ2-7	CSARSGTSGEYEQYF	TGCAGTGCTAGATCAGGGACTAGCGGGGAATACGAGCAGTACTTC
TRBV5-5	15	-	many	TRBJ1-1	CASSLVPTMNTEAFF	TGTGCCAGCAGCTTGGTGCCGACCATGAACACTGAAGCTTTCTTT
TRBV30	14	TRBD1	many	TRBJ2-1	CAWVQGQQFNEQFF	TGTGCCTGGGTACAGGGGCAACAGTTCAATGAGCAGTTCTTC
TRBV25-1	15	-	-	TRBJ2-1	CASSEVLLSYNEQFF	TGTGCCAGCAGTGAGGTCCTCCTCTCCTACAATGAGCAGTTCTTC
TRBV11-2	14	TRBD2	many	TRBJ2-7	CASSLGTSVYEQYF	TGTGCCAGCAGCTTAGGGACTAGCGTTTACGAGCAGTACTTC
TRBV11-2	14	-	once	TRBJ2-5	CASSSKTSLETQYF	TGTGCCAGCAGCTCAAAGACTAGTCTGGAGACCCAGTACTTC
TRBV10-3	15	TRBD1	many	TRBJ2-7	CAISRDRGDTGEQYF	TGTGCCATCAGCCGGGACAGGGGGGACACGGGTGAGCAGTACTTC
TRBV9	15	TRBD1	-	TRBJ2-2	CASSVKGADTGELFF	TGTGCCAGCAGCGTCAAGGGGGCCGACACCGGGGAGCTGTTTTTT
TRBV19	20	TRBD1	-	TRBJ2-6	CASSIFATTGVASGANVLTF	TGTGCCAGTAGTATTTTCGCAACGACAGGGGTCGCCTCTGGGGCCAACGTCCTGACTTTC
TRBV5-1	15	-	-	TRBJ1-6	CASSPTELNNSPLHF	TGCGCCAGCAGCCCCACCGAGCTTAATAATTCACCCCTCCACTTT
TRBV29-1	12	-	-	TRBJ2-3	CSGLGGTDTQYF	TGCAGCGGGCTGGGGGGCACAGATACGCAGTATTTT
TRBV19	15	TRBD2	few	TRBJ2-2	CASSSGGLNTGELFF	TGTGCCAGTAGTAGCGGGGGGCTAAACACCGGGGAGCTGTTTTTT
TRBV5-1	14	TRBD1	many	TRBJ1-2	CASSYRDSDYGYTF	TGCGCCAGCAGCTACCGGGACAGTGACTATGGCTACACCTTC
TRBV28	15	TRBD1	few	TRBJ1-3	CASSLTGLSGNTIYF	TGTGCCAGCAGTTTGACAGGGCTCTCTGGAAACACCATATATTTT
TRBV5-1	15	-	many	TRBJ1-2	CASSSDASGYYGYTF	TGCGCCAGCAGCTCGGACGCCTCCGGGTACTATGGCTACACCTTC
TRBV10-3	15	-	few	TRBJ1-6	CAISESRGSDSPLHF	TGTGCCATCAGTGAGTCGAGGGGGTCGGATTCACCCCTCCACTTT
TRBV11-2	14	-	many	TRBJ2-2	CASNQGGFTGELFF	TGTGCCAGTAACCAGGGCGGGTTCACCGGGGAGCTGTTTTTT
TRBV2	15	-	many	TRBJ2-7	CASTQSGVAINEQYF	TGTGCCAGCACTCAATCCGGGGTAGCAATAAACGAGCAGTACTTC
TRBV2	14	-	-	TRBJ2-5	CAGRHRGGEETQYF	TGTGCCGGCAGGCACAGGGGAGGGGAAGAGACCCAGTACTTC
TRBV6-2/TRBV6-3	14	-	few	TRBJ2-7	CASSYPQGTYEQYF	TGTGCCAGCAGTTACCCGCAGGGGACCTACGAGCAGTACTTC
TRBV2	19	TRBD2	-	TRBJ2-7	CASSEETFTGRDGSYEQYF	TGTGCCAGCAGTGAAGAAACCTTTACGGGGAGGGACGGTTCCTACGAGCAGTACTTC